One and the same sample provided the 18 T cell receptor beta chains below, sequenced in a study of cytomegalovirus exposure and HLA in healthy donors. The assay was immunoSEQ multiplex PCR, and TCRdb's table has in-frame clones only and misses some. The table shows fewer than 200,000 clones, with 85% occurring only once. Sequenced material: PBMCs. The receptors were gathered from a man younger than 35 in good health and CMV-seropositive.

This clone has at least ten counts. The chain has TRBV5-6 and TRBJ2-7, with D tentatively TRBD2 (7 bases). Germline V gene sequence: CDR1 SGHDT, CDR2 YYEEEE. The CDR3 sequence is 14 residues long. Trimming removed 0 bases from V and 2 bases from J, with 9 bases in between. CDR3 in amino acids: CASSLGEGAYEQYF. The CDR3 DNA reads as TGTGCCAGCAGCTTGGGGGAGGGGGCCTACGAGCAGTACTTC.

The chain has TRBV28 and TRBJ2-7; 7 nucleotides line up with TRBD1. J gave up 0 bases and V 4 bases, and 12 bases lay outside the gene matches. The length of the CDR3 is 17 residues. Germline CDR1 MDHEN, CDR2 SYDVKM. CDR3 protein: CASSSGTATKFSYEQYF. The CDR3 DNA follows: TGTGCCAGCAGTTCCGGGACAGCCACAAAATTCTCCTACGAGCAGTACTTC.

The genes are TRBV6-1 and TRBJ2-1; no clear D gene. Germline-derived CDR1 and CDR2 are MNHNS and SASEGT. The V end was cut by 2 bases, the J end by 4 bases, with 3 bases between. The CDR3 has 12 residues. In DNA form, the CDR3 reads TGTGCCAGCAGTGAAATATACAATGAGCAGTTCTTC. Protein product: CASSEIYNEQFF.

The V and J genes are TRBV4-1 and TRBJ2-1, with 12 nucleotides matching TRBD2. Germline values: CDR1 MGHRA, CDR2 YSYEKL. V trimming: 1 base; J trimming: 8 bases; junction bases outside the gene matches: 6. This CDR3 spans 16 amino acids. The CDR3 region is CASSQVTSGSRHEQFF. In DNA, the CDR3 is TGCGCCAGCAGCCAAGTGACTAGCGGGAGTCGCCATGAGCAGTTCTTC.

V usage is TRBV25-1 and J usage is TRBJ1-2; TRBD1 might be the D (6 bases). Germline values: CDR1 MGHDK, CDR2 SYGVNS. Trimming left V 6 bases short and J 10 bases short, with 18 bases between. This CDR3 spans 13 amino acids. This chain's CDR3 is CASRALGTSFYTF. In DNA, the CDR3 is TGTGCCAGCAGGGCCCTAGGGACATCCTTCTACACCTTC.

The J gene is TRBJ1-2, the V gene TRBV6-5; D is uncertain. The length of the CDR3 is 15 residues. The V and J ends lost 6 bases and 0 bases respectively, with 14 bases between them. Germline lookup yields CDR1 MNHEY and CDR2 SVGAGI. The CDR3 DNA follows: TGTGCCAGCAGATCTCCCGGGAGTACTAACTATGGCTACACCTTC. Translated, it gives CASRSPGSTNYGYTF.

This clone was picked up one time. The chain links TRBV14 to TRBJ2-3, with D possibly matching TRBD2 (6 bases). Trimming stripped 1 base from V and 2 bases from J, with 7 bases between. CDR3 length: 14 residues. CDR1 and CDR2 from the germline V gene are SGHDN and FVKESK. CDR3 nucleotide sequence: TGTGCCAGCAGCCAAGCGGGGGACACAGATACGCAGTATTTT. Its protein product is CASSQAGDTDTQYF.

The rearrangement links TRBV6-1 to TRBJ1-3; D is undetermined. V gave up 2 bases and J gave up 0 bases, with 8 bases separating them. This CDR3 comprises 15 residues. CDR1 and CDR2 from the germline V gene are MNHNS and SASEGT. The CDR3 spells CASSEQPSSGNTIYF. Written as DNA, the CDR3 is TGTGCCAGCAGTGAACAACCGAGCTCTGGAAACACCATATATTTT.

The chain couples TRBV2 to TRBJ1-3; D ambiguous. CDR3 size: 15 residues. V dropped 11 bases and J dropped 2 bases, with 19 bases sitting between them. CDR1 is SNHLY and CDR2 is FYNNEI in the germline V gene. The CDR3 loop is CARQKTPSAGNTIYF. CDR3 sequence (DNA): TGTGCCCGCCAAAAAACTCCCTCGGCTGGAAACACCATATATTTT.

This clone was observed many times. The chain is built from TRBV5-1 and TRBJ2-7, with D perhaps matching TRBD1 (6 bases). The germline CDR1 and CDR2 sequences are SGHRS and YFSETQ. V was trimmed by 5 bases and J by 3 bases, leaving 12 bases between them. CDR3 length equals 13 residues. In DNA form, the CDR3 reads TGCGCCAGCAGGATGGGGGCTGACTACGAGCAGTACTTC. Translation: CASRMGADYEQYF.

This chain joins TRBV5-6 and TRBJ2-3, with D perhaps TRBD2 (6 bases). The V end was cut by 4 bases, the J end by 4 bases, with 10 bases between. CDR1 and CDR2 (germline): SGHDT, YYEEEE. The CDR3 spans 13 residues. CDR3 nucleotides: TGTGCCAGCAGCACGACTAGATCAGATACGCAGTATTTT. Encoded protein: CASSTTRSDTQYF. Together with reference TRBV5-6 and TRBJ2-3, the CDR3 gives the full variable domain: DAGVTQSPTHLIKTRGQQVTLRCSPKSGHDTVSWYQQALGQGPQFIFQYYEEEERQRGNFPDRFSGHQFPNYSSELNVNALLLGDSALYLCASSTTRSDTQYFGPGTRLTVL.

Within the sample, this clone is large. The chain links TRBV13 to TRBJ1-1; possible D gene TRBD1, 5 bases. Germline CDR1 is PRHDT and CDR2 is FYEKMQ (reference sequence). This CDR3 contains 14 residues. V was pared by 4 bases and J by 0 bases, with 9 bases between. The CDR3, as DNA: TGTGCCAGCAGCTCACAGGAATTGAACACTGAAGCTTTCTTT. This sequence encodes CASSSQELNTEAFF.

This clone has just a few counts. The V call is TRBV4-1, the J call TRBJ2-7; 14 bases line up with TRBD2. Germline V lookup: CDR1 MGHRA, CDR2 YSYEKL. V gave up 3 bases and J gave up 3 bases; unmatched junction bases: 10. This CDR3 is built from 18 residues. Here the CDR3 DNA reads TGCGCCAGCAGCCAGCTCGTTACCGGGACTAGCGGGAGCTACGAGCAGTACTTC. It encodes CASSQLVTGTSGSYEQYF.

For the CDR3, the DNA is TGCGCCAGCAGCCAAACGGGGGGTTTTAGGAATGAGCAGTTCTTC. It is translated as CASSQTGGFRNEQFF. This chain uses TRBV4-1 with TRBJ2-1; 7 nucleotides agree with TRBD2. The CDR3 consists of 15 residues. Germline trimming cut 2 bases from V and 7 bases from J; bases unmatched to any gene: 8. CDR1 MGHRA and CDR2 YSYEKL come from the germline V gene.

This chain joins TRBV2 and TRBJ1-2; D is ambiguous. CDR1 SNHLY and CDR2 FYNNEI come from the germline V gene. The CDR3 extends over 16 amino acids. Trimming removed 8 bases from V and 0 bases from J, with 19 bases in between. As DNA, the CDR3 is TGTGCCAGCGATTATACTGCCCGGACTCCTAACTATGGCTACACCTTC. Translated: CASDYTARTPNYGYTF.

This chain links TRBV7-6 with TRBJ2-3, with 7 bases matching TRBD1. The CDR3 runs 15 residues. The germline V gene has CDR1 SGHVS and CDR2 FNYEAQ. Trimming removed 4 bases from V and 0 bases from J; junction bases left unmatched: 4. The DNA of the CDR3 is TGTGCCAGCAGCTCACAGGGGTCTAGCACAGATACGCAGTATTTT. This encodes CASSSQGSSTDTQYF.

This rearrangement joins TRBV7-9 to TRBJ2-3; D might be TRBD2 (6 bases). CDR1 and CDR2 from the germline V gene are SEHNR and FQNEAQ (reference sequence). This CDR3 comprises 13 residues. Trimming shortened V by 8 bases and J by 7 bases, and 16 bases separated the two germline ends. CDR3 DNA: TGTGCCAGCGGGACTGAACGTTCAAATACGCAGTATTTT. Translation: CASGTERSNTQYF.

J is TRBJ2-2 and V is TRBV10-2, with 9 positions matching TRBD1. Germline V gives CDR1 WSHSY, CDR2 SAAADI. Germline trimming cut 4 bases from V and 7 bases from J; bases unmatched to any gene: 4. This CDR3 contains 14 residues. Here the CDR3 reads CASSGTGEGGELFF. DNA of the CDR3: TGCGCCAGCAGTGGGACAGGGGAGGGCGGGGAGCTGTTTTTT.